Following are 9 T cell receptor beta chains from one sample sequenced in a study of blood T cell repertoires in COVID-19. This table comes from immunoSEQ multiplex PCR, and its TCRdb copy is limited to in-frame clones, with some not included. The repertoire includes over 95,000 clones, approximately 84% of them detected once, and around 3.5% sits in the top ten. The material sequenced was peripheral blood. The receptors derive from a man in his forties with acute or convalescent COVID-19.

This chain joins TRBV7-9 and TRBJ2-2; D is undetermined. V lost 0 bases and J lost 8, with 7 bases in between. This CDR3 comprises 13 residues. Germline CDR1 and CDR2: SEHNR and FQNEAQ (reference sequence). The CDR3 spells CASSLANGGELFF. The CDR3 DNA sequence: TGTGCCAGCAGCTTAGCGAACGGGGGGGAGCTGTTTTTT.

V is TRBV15 and J is TRBJ2-3, with D possibly being TRBD2 (5 bases). The CDR3 contains 14 residues. Trimming pared 0 bases from V and 7 bases from J, leaving 11 bases between. CDR1 LNHNV and CDR2 YYDKDF come from the germline V gene (reference sequence). CDR3 residues: CATSRDPEGNTQYF. CDR3 sequence (DNA): TGTGCCACCAGCAGAGATCCAGAGGGAAATACGCAGTATTTT.

This sequence joins TRBV5-1 and TRBJ2-7; TRBD1 agrees at 7 bases. Germline loops: CDR1 SGHRS, CDR2 YFSETQ. J lost 3 bases, V lost 4 bases, and 4 bases had no gene match. CDR3 length equals 13 residues. CDR3 region: CASSTRDSYEQYF. The CDR3 region has the DNA TGCGCCAGCAGCACCCGGGACAGCTACGAGCAGTACTTC.

This chain uses TRBV19 with TRBJ1-1; perhaps TRBD1 as D (5 bases). Trimming cost V 6 bases and J 3 bases, with 14 bases left between them. The CDR3 runs to 14 residues. Germline V gene sequence: CDR1 LNHDA, CDR2 SQIVND (reference sequence). The CDR3 bases are TGTGCCAGTAGAAACATAGGGGCAGACACTGAAGCTTTCTTT. Protein sequence: CASRNIGADTEAFF.

The V and J genes are TRBV5-1 and TRBJ1-6; the match to TRBD1 covers 8 bases. The V and J ends lost 3 bases and 6 bases, in that order; junction bases with no gene match: 11. This CDR3 is built from 17 residues. CDR1 is SGHRS, CDR2 YFSETQ, per germline. The CDR3 protein is CASSSTGTGWLNSPLHF. CDR3 nucleotide sequence: TGCGCCAGCAGCTCCACCGGGACAGGATGGCTTAATTCACCCCTCCACTTT.

V is TRBV4-1 and J is TRBJ1-2, with D unclear. V was clipped by 4 bases and J by 0 bases, with 12 bases between them. The CDR3 has 15 residues. Per the germline V gene, CDR1 is MGHRA and CDR2 is YSYEKL. The CDR3 nucleotides are TGCGCCAGCAGCCTAGAACCCGGGGCTAACTATGGCTACACCTTC. Translating gives CASSLEPGANYGYTF.

This clone occurred a few times. The chain employs TRBV6-5 and TRBJ1-2, with 9 positions matching TRBD1. The CDR3 extends over 13 amino acids. Trimming cost V 6 bases and J 6 bases; bases outside gene matches: 5. Germline V gene lookup returns CDR1 MNHEY and CDR2 SVGAGI. DNA of the CDR3: TGTGCCAGCAGCGCGGACAGGGGCAATGGCTACACCTTC. Protein sequence: CASSADRGNGYTF.

The chain uses TRBV5-5 and TRBJ2-3, with TRBD2 matching over 7 bases. J was trimmed by 2 bases and V by 4 bases; bases with no gene match: 4. CDR3 length equals 14 residues. Per the germline V gene, CDR1 is SGHKS and CDR2 is YYEKEE (reference sequence). The CDR3 nucleotides read TGTGCCAGCAGCCCGGGGGGAGTCACAGATACGCAGTATTTT. Protein sequence: CASSPGGVTDTQYF.

This chain connects TRBV4-1 to TRBJ1-2, with TRBD1 matching 8 bases. This CDR3 region has 15 residues. V was pared by 4 bases and J by 4 bases, with 8 bases of the junction left unmatched. Germline CDR1 reads MGHRA; CDR2 reads YSYEKL. CDR3: CASSPTGQGGYGYTF. As DNA, the CDR3 is TGCGCCAGCAGCCCGACAGGACAGGGTGGCTATGGCTACACCTTC.